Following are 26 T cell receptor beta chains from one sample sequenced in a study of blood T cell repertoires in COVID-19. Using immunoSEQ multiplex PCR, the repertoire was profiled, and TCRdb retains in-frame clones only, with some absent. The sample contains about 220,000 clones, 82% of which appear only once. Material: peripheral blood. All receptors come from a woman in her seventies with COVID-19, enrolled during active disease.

The CDR3 DNA follows: TGTGCCACCAGGACAGACATGAACACTGAAGCTTTCTTT. Protein sequence: CATRTDMNTEAFF. The rearrangement uses TRBV10-3 and TRBJ1-1, with D tentatively TRBD1 (6 bases). The germline V gene has CDR1 ENHRY and CDR2 SYGVKD. Trimming shortened V by 10 bases and J by 0 bases, and 12 bases separated the two germline ends. The CDR3 length is 13 residues.

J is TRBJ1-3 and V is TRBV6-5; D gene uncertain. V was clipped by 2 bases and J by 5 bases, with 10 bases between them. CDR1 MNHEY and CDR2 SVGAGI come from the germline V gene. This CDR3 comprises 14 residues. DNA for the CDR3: TGTGCCAGCAGTTACAGCGGGGAGAGAAACACCATATATTTT. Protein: CASSYSGERNTIYF.

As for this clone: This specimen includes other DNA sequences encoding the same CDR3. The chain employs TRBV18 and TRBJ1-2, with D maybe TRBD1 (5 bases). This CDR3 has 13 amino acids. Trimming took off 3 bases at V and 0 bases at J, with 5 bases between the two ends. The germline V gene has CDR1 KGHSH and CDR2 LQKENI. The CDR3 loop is CASSPDTNYGYTF. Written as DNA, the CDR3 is TGTGCCAGCTCACCGGACACTAACTATGGCTACACCTTC.

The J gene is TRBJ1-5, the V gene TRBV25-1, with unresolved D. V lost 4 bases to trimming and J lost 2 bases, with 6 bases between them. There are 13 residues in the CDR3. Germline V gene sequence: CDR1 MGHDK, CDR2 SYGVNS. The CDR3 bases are TGTGCCAGCAGTGTTAGTGGCAATCAGCCCCAGCATTTT. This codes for CASSVSGNQPQHF. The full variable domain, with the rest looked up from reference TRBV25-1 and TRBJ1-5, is EADIYQTPRYLVIGTGKKITLECSQTMGHDKMYWYQQDPGMELHLIHYSYGVNSTEKGDLSSESTVSRIRTEHFPLTLESARPSHTSQYLCASSVSGNQPQHFGDGTRLSIL.

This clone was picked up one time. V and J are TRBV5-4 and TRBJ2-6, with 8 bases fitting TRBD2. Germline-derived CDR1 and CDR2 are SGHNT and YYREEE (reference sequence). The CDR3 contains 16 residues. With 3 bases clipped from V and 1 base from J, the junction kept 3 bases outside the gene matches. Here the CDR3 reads CASSSGGRSGANVLTF. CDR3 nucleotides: TGTGCCAGCAGCTCGGGGGGGCGGTCTGGGGCCAACGTCCTGACTTTC.

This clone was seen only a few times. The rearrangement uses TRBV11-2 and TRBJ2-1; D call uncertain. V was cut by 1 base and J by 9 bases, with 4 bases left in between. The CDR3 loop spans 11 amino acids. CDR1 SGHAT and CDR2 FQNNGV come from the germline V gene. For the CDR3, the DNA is TGTGCCAGCAGCTTAGTAGTTGAGCAGTTCTTC. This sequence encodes CASSLVVEQFF.

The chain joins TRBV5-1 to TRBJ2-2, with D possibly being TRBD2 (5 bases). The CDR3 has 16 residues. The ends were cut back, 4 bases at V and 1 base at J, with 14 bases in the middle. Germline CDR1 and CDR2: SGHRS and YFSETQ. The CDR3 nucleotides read TGCGCCAGCAGCCCGAGAACTAGTTTGAACACCGGGGAGCTGTTTTTT. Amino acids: CASSPRTSLNTGELFF.

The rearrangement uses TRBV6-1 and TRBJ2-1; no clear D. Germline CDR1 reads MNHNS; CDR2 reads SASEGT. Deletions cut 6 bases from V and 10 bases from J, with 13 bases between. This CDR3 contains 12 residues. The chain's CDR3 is CASSHNAGEQFF. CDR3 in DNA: TGTGCCAGCAGCCACAATGCTGGCGAGCAGTTCTTC.

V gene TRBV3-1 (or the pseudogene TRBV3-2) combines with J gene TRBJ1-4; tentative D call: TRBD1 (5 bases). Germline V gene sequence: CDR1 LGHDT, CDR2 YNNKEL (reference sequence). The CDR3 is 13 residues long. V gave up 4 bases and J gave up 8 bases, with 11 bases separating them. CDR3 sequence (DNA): TGTGCCAGCAGCCTGGGGCGGGGCGAAAAACTGTTTTTT. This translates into CASSLGRGEKLFF.

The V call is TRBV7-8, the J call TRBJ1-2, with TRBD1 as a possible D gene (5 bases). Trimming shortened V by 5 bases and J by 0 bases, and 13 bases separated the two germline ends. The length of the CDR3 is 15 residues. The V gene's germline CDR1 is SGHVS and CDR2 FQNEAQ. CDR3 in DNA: TGTGCCAGCAGCACGGGGGACTTTACTAACTATGGCTACACCTTC. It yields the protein CASSTGDFTNYGYTF. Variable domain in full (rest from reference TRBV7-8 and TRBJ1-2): GAGVSQSPRYKVAKRGQDVALRCDPISGHVSLFWYQQALGQGPEFLTYFQNEAQLDKSGLPSDRFFAERPEGSVSTLKIQRTQQEDSAVYLCASSTGDFTNYGYTFGSGTRLTVV.

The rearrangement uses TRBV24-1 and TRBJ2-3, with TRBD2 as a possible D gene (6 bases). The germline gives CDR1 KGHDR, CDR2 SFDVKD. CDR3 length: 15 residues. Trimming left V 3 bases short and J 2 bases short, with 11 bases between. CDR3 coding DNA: TGTGCCACCAGTGATCCTGGGGACTTCACAGATACGCAGTATTTT. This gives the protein CATSDPGDFTDTQYF.

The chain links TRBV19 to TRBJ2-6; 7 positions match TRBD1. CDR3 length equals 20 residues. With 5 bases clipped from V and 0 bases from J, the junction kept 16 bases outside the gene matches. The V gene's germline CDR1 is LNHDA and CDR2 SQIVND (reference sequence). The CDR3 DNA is TGTGCCAGTAGTGCAATGACAGGGCCAAAGGTTCTCTCTGGGGCCAACGTCCTGACTTTC. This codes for CASSAMTGPKVLSGANVLTF.

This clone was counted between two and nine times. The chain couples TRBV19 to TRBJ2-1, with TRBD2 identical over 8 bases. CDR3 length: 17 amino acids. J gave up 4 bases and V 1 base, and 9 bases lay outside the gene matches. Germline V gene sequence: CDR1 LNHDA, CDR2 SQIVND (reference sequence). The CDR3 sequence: CASSIGGRPLEYNEQFF. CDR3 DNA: TGTGCCAGTAGTATAGGCGGGAGGCCACTGGAGTACAATGAGCAGTTCTTC.

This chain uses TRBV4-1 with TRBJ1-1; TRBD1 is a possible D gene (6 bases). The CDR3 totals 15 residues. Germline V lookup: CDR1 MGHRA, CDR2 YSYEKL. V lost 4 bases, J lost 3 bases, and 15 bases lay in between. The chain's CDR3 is CASSRTGNRDTEAFF. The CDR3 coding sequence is TGCGCCAGCAGCCGAACAGGGAATCGGGACACTGAAGCTTTCTTT.

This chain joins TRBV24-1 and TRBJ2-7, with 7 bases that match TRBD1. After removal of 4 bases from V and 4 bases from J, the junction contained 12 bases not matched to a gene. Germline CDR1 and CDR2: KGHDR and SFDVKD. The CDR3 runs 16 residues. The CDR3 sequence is CATSDPSTGTGYEQYF. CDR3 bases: TGTGCCACCAGTGACCCCTCGACAGGGACCGGATACGAGCAGTACTTC.

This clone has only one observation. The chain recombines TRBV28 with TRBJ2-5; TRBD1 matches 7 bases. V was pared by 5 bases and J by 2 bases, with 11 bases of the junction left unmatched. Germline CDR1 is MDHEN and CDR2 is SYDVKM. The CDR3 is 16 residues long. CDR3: CASSLTGKGRQETQYF. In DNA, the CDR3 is TGTGCCAGCAGTCTGACAGGGAAGGGTCGGCAAGAGACCCAGTACTTC.

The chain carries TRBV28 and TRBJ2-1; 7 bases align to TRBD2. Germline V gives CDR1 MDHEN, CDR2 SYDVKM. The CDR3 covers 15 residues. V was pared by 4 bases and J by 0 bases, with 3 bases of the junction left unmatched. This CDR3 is CASSSAGSSYNEQFF. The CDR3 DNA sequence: TGTGCCAGCAGTTCAGCGGGGAGCTCCTACAATGAGCAGTTCTTC.

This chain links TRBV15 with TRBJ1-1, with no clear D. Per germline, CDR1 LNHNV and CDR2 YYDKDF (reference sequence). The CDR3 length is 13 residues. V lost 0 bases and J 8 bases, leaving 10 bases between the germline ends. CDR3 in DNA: TGTGCCACCAGCAGAGATCTAACAGCCGAAGCTTTCTTT. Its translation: CATSRDLTAEAFF.

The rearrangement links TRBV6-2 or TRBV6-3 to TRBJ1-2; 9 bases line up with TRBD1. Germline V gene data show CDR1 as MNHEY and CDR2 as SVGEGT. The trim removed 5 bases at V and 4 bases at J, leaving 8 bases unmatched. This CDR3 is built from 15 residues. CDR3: CASSPGSGQGYGYTF. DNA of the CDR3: TGTGCCAGCAGTCCCGGCTCGGGACAGGGCTATGGCTACACCTTC.

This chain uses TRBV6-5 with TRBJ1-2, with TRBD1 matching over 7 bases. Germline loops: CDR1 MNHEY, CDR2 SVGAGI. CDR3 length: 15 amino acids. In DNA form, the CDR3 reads TGTGCTATAGGGACAGCGATCCAACCAGGCTATGGCTACACCTTC. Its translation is CAIGTAIQPGYGYTF.

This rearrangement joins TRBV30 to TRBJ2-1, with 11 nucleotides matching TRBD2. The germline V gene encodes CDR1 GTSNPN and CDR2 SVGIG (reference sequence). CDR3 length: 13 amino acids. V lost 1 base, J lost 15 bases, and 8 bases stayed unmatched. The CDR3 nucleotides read TGTGCCTGGAGTGCTATACTAGCGGGAGAACGGTTCTTC. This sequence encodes CAWSAILAGERFF.

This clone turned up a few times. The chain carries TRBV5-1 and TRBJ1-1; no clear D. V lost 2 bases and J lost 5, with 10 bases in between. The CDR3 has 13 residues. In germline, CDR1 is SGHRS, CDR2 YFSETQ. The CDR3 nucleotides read TGCGCCAGCAGCTTTCGGTTCGGGACTGAAGCTTTCTTT. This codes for CASSFRFGTEAFF.

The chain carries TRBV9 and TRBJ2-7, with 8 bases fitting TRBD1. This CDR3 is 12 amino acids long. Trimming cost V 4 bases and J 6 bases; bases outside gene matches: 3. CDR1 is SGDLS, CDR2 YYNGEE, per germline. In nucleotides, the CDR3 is TGTGCCAGCAGCTCACAGGGGGGCGAGCAGTACTTC. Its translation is CASSSQGGEQYF.

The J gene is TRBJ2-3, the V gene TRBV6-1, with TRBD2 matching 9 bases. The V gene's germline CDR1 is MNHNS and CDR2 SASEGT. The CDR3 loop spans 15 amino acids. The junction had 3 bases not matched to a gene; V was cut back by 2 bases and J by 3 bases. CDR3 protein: CASSEPGLATDTQYF. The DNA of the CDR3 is TGTGCCAGCAGTGAACCGGGACTAGCAACAGATACGCAGTATTTT.

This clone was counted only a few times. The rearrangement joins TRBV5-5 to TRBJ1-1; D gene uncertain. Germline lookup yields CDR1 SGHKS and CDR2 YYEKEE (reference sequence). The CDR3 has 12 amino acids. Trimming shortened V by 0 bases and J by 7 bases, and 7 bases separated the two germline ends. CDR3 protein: CASSLEGLEAFF. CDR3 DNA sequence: TGTGCCAGCAGCTTGGAAGGACTTGAAGCTTTCTTT.

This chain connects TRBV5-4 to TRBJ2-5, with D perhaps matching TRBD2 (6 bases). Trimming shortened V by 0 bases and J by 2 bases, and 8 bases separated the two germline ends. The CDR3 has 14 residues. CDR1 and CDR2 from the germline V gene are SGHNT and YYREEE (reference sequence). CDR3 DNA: TGTGCCAGCAGCTTGGCGGGAGAACAAGAGACCCAGTACTTC. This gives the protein CASSLAGEQETQYF.